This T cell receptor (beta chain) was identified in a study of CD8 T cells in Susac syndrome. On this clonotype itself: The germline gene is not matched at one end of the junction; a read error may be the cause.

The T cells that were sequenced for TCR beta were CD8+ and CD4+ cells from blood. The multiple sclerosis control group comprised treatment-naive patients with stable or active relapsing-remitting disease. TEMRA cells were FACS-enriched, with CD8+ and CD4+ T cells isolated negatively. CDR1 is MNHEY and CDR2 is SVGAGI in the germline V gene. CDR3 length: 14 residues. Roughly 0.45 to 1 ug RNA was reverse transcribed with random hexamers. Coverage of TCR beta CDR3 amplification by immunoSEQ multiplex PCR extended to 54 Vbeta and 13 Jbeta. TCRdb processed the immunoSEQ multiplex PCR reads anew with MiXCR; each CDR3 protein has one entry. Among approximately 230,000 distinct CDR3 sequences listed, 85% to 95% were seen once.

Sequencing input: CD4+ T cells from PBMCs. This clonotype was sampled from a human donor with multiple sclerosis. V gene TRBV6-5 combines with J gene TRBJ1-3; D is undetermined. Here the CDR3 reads CASSKAFSENTIYF. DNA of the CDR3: TGTGCCAGCAGCAAGGCTTTCTCTGAAAACACCATATATTTT.